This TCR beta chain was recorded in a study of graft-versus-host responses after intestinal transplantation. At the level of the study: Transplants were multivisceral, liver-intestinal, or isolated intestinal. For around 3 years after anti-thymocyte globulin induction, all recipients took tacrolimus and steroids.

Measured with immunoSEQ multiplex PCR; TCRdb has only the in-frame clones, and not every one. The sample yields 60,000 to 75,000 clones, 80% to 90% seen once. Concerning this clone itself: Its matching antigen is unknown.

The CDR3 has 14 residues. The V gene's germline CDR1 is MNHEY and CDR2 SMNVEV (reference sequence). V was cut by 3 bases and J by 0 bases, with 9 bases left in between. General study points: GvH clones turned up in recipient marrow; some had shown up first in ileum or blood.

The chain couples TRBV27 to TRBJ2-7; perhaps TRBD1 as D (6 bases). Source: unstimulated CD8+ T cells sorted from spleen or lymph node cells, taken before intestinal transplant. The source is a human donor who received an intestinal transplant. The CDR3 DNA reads TGTGCCAGCAGTTTTGTCAGGGGCTCCTACGAGCAGTACTTC. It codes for CASSFVRGSYEQYF.